A selection of T cell receptor beta chains follows, all from one sample in a study of blood T cell repertoires in COVID-19. Data came from immunoSEQ multiplex PCR; TCRdb stores just in-frame clones and leaves some out. The table has about 210,000 clones, 70% to 90% seen once. The sample taken for sequencing was PBMCs or T cells enriched from blood (not recorded which). Receptors were obtained from a woman in her twenties or thirties who had been exposed to COVID-19. The CDR3 runs from the conserved cysteine through the conserved F or W. A D gene is named only where the DNA matches it firmly. Size is omitted from some rows. Given values are once, few, many or a class for expanded clones.

>-|TRBV6-5|TRBJ2-4|once
CASKAPGGAKNIQYF
TGTGCCAGCAAGGCCCCCGGGGGAGCCAAAAACATTCAGTACTTC
>-|TRBV19|TRBJ1-5|-
CASSIRWPGKDSQPQHF
TGTGCCAGTAGTATAAGGTGGCCGGGAAAGGACAGCCAGCCCCAGCATTTT
>-|TRBV27|TRBJ1-2|once
CASMLQGGGGYTF
TGTGCCAGCATGCTCCAGGGTGGTGGAGGCTACACCTTC
>-|TRBV4-1|TRBJ1-6|-
CASSHNGGEFASYNSPLHF
TGCGCCAGCAGCCACAACGGCGGGGAGTTTGCGTCCTATAATTCACCCCTCCACTTT
>-|TRBV12-3/TRBV12-4|TRBJ1-6|few
CASSFNRNSPLHF
TGTGCCAGCAGTTTCAACAGAAATTCACCCCTCCACTTT
>-|TRBV3-1/TRBV3-2|TRBJ1-1|-
CASSQEAGSTEAFF
TGTGCCAGCAGCCAAGAGGCGGGAAGCACTGAAGCTTTCTTT
>-|TRBV6-5|TRBJ1-5|once
CASSYPHSRCNQPQHF
TGTGCCAGCAGTTACCCTCACAGCCGATGCAATCAGCCCCAGCATTTT
>TRBD1|TRBV29-1|TRBJ1-2|-
CSVPGTGAYGYTF
TGCAGCGTCCCCGGGACAGGGGCCTATGGCTACACCTTC
>-|TRBV10-2|TRBJ2-7|-
CASSSRGGQGGSKQYF
TGCGCCAGCAGTTCCCGGGGTGGCCAGGGAGGATCAAAGCAGTACTTC
>TRBD2|TRBV5-6|TRBJ2-3|medium-sized
CASSRRTSGGAYTQYF
TGTGCCAGCAGCCGACGGACTAGCGGGGGGGCATATACGCAGTATTTT
>TRBD1|TRBV10-3|TRBJ2-2|-
CAISADRGGTGELFF
TGTGCCATCAGTGCAGACAGGGGCGGCACCGGGGAGCTGTTTTTT
>TRBD1|TRBV5-1|TRBJ2-2|-
CASSPGQGRTGELFF
TGCGCCAGCAGCCCGGGACAGGGTCGAACCGGGGAGCTGTTTTTT
>-|TRBV11-2|TRBJ1-2|few
CASSLEVLGLSDGYTF
TGTGCCAGCAGCTTAGAGGTCTTGGGGCTTTCGGATGGCTACACCTTC
>-|TRBV28|TRBJ1-6|-
CASKGAGLGYNSPLHF
TGTGCCAGCAAGGGCGCGGGTTTAGGGTATAATTCACCCCTCCACTTT
>TRBD2|TRBV10-2|TRBJ2-3|few
CASSLRGGDTDTQYF
TGCGCCAGTTCTCTTCGGGGGGGGGACACAGATACGCAGTATTTT
>TRBD2|TRBV23-1|TRBJ2-1|-
CASSQSRGGQQFF
TGCGCCAGCAGTCAATCGCGGGGAGGGCAGCAGTTCTTC
>TRBD1|TRBV27|TRBJ2-1|many
CASSSQPPGTGLNEQFF
TGTGCCAGCAGCTCCCAACCTCCCGGGACAGGGCTTAATGAGCAGTTCTTC
>-|TRBV12-3/TRBV12-4|TRBJ2-1|-
CASSLPRSEQFF
TGTGCCAGCAGCTTACCCCGTAGTGAGCAGTTCTTC
>-|TRBV2|TRBJ1-5|-
CASSTQGSSNQPQHF
TGTGCCAGCAGTACCCAGGGGAGTAGCAATCAGCCCCAGCATTTT
>TRBD1|TRBV5-8|TRBJ1-5|-
CASSSTGVQPQHF
TGTGCCAGCAGCTCGACAGGGGTTCAGCCCCAGCATTTT
>-|TRBV15|TRBJ1-1|-
CATSRVAANTEAFF
TGTGCCACCAGCAGAGTGGCGGCTAACACTGAAGCTTTCTTT
>-|TRBV5-6|TRBJ2-7|-
CASSLALEIYEQYF
TGTGCCAGCAGCTTGGCCCTAGAAATCTACGAGCAGTACTTC
>-|TRBV10-3|TRBJ1-1|-
CAIRERGQMNTEAFF
TGTGCCATCAGAGAACGAGGACAGATGAACACTGAAGCTTTCTTT
>-|TRBV10-3|TRBJ1-5|-
CAISESTGSQPQHF
TGTGCCATCAGTGAGTCAACGGGGTCTCAGCCCCAGCATTTT
>TRBD2|TRBV2|TRBJ2-2|-
CASSAGGRTGELFF
TGTGCCAGCAGTGCGGGGGGTAGAACCGGGGAGCTGTTTTTT
>TRBD1|TRBV10-2|TRBJ2-3|-
CASSAKTGGVLYTQYF
TGCGCCAGCAGTGCTAAGACAGGGGGGGTTTTGTATACGCAGTATTTT
>-|TRBV30|TRBJ1-3|-
CAWSSGSGNTIYF
TGTGCCTGGAGCTCAGGATCTGGAAACACCATATATTTT
>-|TRBV5-1|TRBJ2-1|-
CASRGTGGEIGEQFF
TGCGCCAGCAGAGGAACAGGGGGGGAGATCGGTGAGCAGTTCTTC
>TRBD1|TRBV11-3|TRBJ1-2|-
CASSLDGPGGRGYTF
TGTGCCAGCAGCTTAGATGGTCCAGGGGGTCGTGGCTACACCTTC
>-|TRBV25-1|TRBJ1-2|-
CASSEQGSGYTF
TGTGCCAGCAGTGAACAGGGGTCTGGCTACACCTTC
>-|TRBV5-1|TRBJ1-1|-
CASSLRGEGGTEAFF
TGCGCCAGCAGCTTGCGTGGGGAGGGAGGCACTGAAGCTTTCTTT
>-|TRBV4-1|TRBJ1-5|-
CASAGDSNQPQHF
TGCGCCAGCGCAGGTGATAGCAATCAGCCCCAGCATTTT
>TRBD2|TRBV7-9|TRBJ2-1|few
CASSLARLAGGLHNEQFF
TGTGCCAGCAGCTTAGCGCGACTAGCGGGGGGCCTACACAATGAGCAGTTCTTC
>-|TRBV2|TRBJ1-5|-
CASSPQSGNNQPQHF
TGTGCCAGCAGTCCCCAATCAGGTAATAATCAGCCCCAGCATTTT
>-|TRBV6-5|TRBJ1-2|-
CASRNTDFYGYTF
TGTGCCAGCAGAAATACGGACTTCTATGGCTACACCTTC
>TRBD1|TRBV5-1|TRBJ1-1|once
CASSGQGMNTEAFF
TGCGCCAGCAGCGGACAGGGGATGAACACTGAAGCTTTCTTT
>-|TRBV5-4|TRBJ1-6|-
CASSSTYRDNSPLHF
TGTGCCAGCAGCTCGACCTACAGGGACAATTCACCCCTCCACTTT
>-|TRBV6-5|TRBJ1-6|few
CASRVGDNSPLHF
TGTGCCAGCAGGGTAGGGGATAATTCACCCCTCCACTTT
>TRBD1|TRBV9|TRBJ2-2|-
CASTGPGQGIVNTGELFF
TGTGCCAGCACCGGACCGGGACAGGGGATTGTGAACACCGGGGAGCTGTTTTTT
>-|TRBV5-1|TRBJ2-5|-
CASSPGRGKETQYF
TGCGCCAGCAGCCCCGGCAGGGGTAAAGAGACCCAGTACTTC
>TRBD2|TRBV7-2|TRBJ2-3|-
CASSLARLAGEADTQYF
TGTGCCAGCAGCTTAGCGAGACTAGCGGGGGAGGCAGATACGCAGTATTTT
>TRBD1|TRBV5-5|TRBJ1-4|-
CASSAGQTGGQEKLFF
TGTGCCAGCAGCGCGGGGCAGACAGGGGGCCAGGAAAAACTGTTTTTT
>TRBD1|TRBV6-6|TRBJ2-7|-
CASRQGTGIYEQYF
TGTGCCAGCAGGCAGGGGACAGGGATCTACGAGCAGTACTTC
>TRBD2|TRBV7-4|TRBJ2-7|once
CASSRGGFPPYEQYF
TGTGCCAGCAGCCGGGGGGGTTTTCCTCCCTACGAGCAGTACTTC
>-|TRBV29-1|TRBJ2-5|-
CSVALGLGETQYF
TGCAGCGTTGCGCTGGGGCTAGGAGAGACCCAGTACTTC
>-|TRBV27|TRBJ2-7|once
CASSLVRPPNEQYF
TGTGCCAGCAGTTTAGTCAGGCCCCCAAACGAGCAGTACTTC
>TRBD1|TRBV9|TRBJ2-3|-
CASSGGQDLYTDTQYF
TGTGCCAGCAGCGGTGGACAGGATCTCTACACAGATACGCAGTATTTT
>-|TRBV30|TRBJ1-1|-
CAWSGGLGNTEAFF
TGTGCCTGGAGTGGGGGGCTCGGGAACACTGAAGCTTTCTTT
>TRBD2|TRBV9|TRBJ2-3|-
CASSVTGTSGRADTQYF
TGTGCCAGCAGCGTAACCGGGACTAGCGGGCGAGCAGATACGCAGTATTTT
>-|TRBV4-1|TRBJ1-6|-
CASSQEGDGVYNSPLHF
TGCGCCAGCAGCCAAGAAGGAGACGGGGTCTATAATTCACCCCTCCACTTT
>-|TRBV21-1|TRBJ1-2|once
CASKAKGTEYGYTF
TGTGCCAGCAAAGCAAAGGGGACTGAATATGGCTACACCTTC
>TRBD1|TRBV28|TRBJ1-1|-
CASSPSGQGWAEAFF
TGTGCCAGCAGTCCCTCGGGACAGGGGTGGGCTGAAGCTTTCTTT
>-|TRBV3-1/TRBV3-2|TRBJ1-3|-
CASSRTGHLSGNTIYF
TGTGCCAGCAGCCGTACGGGACACCTCTCTGGAAACACCATATATTTT
>TRBD1|TRBV28|TRBJ1-5|-
CATRGGMDNQPQHF
TGTGCCACCAGGGGGGGTATGGACAATCAGCCCCAGCATTTT